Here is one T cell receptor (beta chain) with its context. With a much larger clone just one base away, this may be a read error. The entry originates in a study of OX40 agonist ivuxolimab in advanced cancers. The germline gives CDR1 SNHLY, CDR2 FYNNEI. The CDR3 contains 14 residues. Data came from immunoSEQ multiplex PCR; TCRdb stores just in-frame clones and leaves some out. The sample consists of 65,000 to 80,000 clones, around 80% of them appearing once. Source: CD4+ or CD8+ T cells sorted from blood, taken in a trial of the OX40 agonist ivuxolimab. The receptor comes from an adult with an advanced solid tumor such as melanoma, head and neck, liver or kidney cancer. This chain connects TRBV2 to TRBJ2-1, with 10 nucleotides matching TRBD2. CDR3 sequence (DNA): TGTGCCAGCAGCCCTACTACTAGCGGGAATGAGCAGCTCTTC. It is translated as CASSPTTSGNEQLF.